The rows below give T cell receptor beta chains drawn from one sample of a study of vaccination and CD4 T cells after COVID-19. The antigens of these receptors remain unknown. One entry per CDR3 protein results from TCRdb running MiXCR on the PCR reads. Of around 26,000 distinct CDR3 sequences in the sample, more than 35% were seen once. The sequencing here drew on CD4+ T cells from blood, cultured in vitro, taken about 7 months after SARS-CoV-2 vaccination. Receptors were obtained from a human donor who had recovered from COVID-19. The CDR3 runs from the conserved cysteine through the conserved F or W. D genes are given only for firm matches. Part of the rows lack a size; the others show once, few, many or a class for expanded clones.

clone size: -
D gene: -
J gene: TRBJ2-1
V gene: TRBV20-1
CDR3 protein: CSALNNVDPNNEQFF
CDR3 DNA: TGCAGTGCTCTAAACAATGTGGACCCCAACAATGAGCAGTTCTTC

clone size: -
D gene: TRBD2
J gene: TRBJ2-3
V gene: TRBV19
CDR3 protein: CASSYGRGTDTQYF
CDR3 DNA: TGTGCCAGTAGTTACGGGAGGGGTACAGATACGCAGTATTTT

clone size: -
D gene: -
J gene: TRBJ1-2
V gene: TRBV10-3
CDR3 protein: CAISETGPAGYTF
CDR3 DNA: TGTGCCATCAGTGAGACAGGGCCGGCAGGCTACACCTTC

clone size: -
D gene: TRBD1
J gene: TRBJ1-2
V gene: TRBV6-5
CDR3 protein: CASSYSDRMGGYTF
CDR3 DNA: TGTGCCAGCAGTTACTCGGACAGGATGGGCGGCTACACCTTC

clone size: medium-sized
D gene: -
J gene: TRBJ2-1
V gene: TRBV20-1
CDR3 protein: CSARDTRAYNEQFF
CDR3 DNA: TGCAGTGCTAGAGATACTAGGGCCTACAATGAGCAGTTCTTC

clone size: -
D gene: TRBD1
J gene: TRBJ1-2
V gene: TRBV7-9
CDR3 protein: CASSLAQGAKTF
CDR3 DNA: TGTGCCAGCAGCTTAGCCCAGGGGGCGAAGACCTTC

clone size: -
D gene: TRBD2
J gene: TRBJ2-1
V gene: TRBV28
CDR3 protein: CASSFLGKLAGRTEQFF
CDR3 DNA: TGTGCCAGCAGTTTCTTGGGGAAACTAGCGGGACGGACTGAGCAGTTCTTC

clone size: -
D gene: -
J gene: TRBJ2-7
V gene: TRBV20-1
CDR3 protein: CSARRGGEQYF
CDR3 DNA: TGCAGTGCTAGACGGGGAGGCGAGCAGTACTTC

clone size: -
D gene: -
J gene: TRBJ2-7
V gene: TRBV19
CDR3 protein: CASSSGRTGEQYF
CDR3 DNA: TGTGCCAGTAGTAGCGGGAGGACAGGCGAGCAGTACTTC

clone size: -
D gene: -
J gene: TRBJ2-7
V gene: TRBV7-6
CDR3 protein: CASSTRGGPGEQYF
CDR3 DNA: TGTGCCAGCAGTACCCGAGGAGGCCCGGGCGAGCAGTACTTC

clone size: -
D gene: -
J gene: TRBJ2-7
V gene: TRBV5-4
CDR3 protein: CASSLAVGAAYEQYF
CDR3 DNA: TGTGCCAGCAGCTTGGCTGTAGGGGCGGCCTACGAGCAGTACTTC

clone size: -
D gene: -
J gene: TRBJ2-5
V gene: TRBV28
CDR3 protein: CASRSPRWVQETQYF
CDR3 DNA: TGTGCCAGCAGATCACCGCGGTGGGTCCAAGAGACCCAGTACTTC

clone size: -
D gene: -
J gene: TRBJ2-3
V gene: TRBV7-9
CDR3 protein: CASSWDRVDTQYF
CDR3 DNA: TGTGCCAGCAGCTGGGACCGGGTCGATACGCAGTATTTT

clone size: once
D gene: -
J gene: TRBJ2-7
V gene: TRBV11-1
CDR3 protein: CASSLYSSSYEQYF
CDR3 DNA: TGTGCCAGCAGCTTATATAGCAGCTCCTACGAGCAGTACTTC

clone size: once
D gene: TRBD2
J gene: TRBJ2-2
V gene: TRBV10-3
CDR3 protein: CAIRPTSGATGELFF
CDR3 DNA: TGTGCCATCAGACCCACTAGCGGGGCTACCGGGGAGCTGTTTTTT

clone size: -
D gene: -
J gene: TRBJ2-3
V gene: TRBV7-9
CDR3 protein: CASSWGLNTDMQYF
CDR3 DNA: TGTGCCAGCAGCTGGGGACTGAACACAGATATGCAGTATTTT

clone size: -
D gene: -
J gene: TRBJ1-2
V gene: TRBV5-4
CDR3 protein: CASSSLSNPGYGYTF
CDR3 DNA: TGTGCCAGCAGTTCTCTATCCAACCCGGGGTATGGCTACACCTTC

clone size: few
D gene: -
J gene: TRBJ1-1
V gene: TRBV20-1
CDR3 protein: CSAAGPGNTEAFF
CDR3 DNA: TGCAGTGCCGCGGGACCGGGGAACACTGAAGCTTTCTTT

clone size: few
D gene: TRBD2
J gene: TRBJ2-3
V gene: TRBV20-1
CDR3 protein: CSASSGLTDTQYF
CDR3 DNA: TGCAGTGCTTCTAGCGGACTCACAGATACGCAGTATTTT

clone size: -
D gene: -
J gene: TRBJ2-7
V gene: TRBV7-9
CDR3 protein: CASRRDRLKQYF
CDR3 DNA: TGTGCCAGCAGACGGGACCGCCTCAAGCAGTACTTC

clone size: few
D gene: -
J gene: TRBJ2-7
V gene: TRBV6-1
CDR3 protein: CASRPDSSSYEQYF
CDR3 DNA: TGTGCCAGCAGGCCGGACAGCAGCTCCTACGAGCAGTACTTC

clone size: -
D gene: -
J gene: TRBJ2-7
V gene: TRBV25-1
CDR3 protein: CASSGWQRPYEQYF
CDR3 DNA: TGTGCCAGCAGTGGCTGGCAGCGCCCCTACGAGCAGTACTTC

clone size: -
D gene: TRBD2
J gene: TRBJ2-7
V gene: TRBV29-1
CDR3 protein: CSVEIAGGPNEQYF
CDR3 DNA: TGCAGCGTTGAAATAGCGGGAGGGCCGAACGAGCAGTACTTC

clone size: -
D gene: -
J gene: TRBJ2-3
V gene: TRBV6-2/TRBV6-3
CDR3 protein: CASIPRGSGHPSTDTQYF
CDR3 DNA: TGTGCCAGCATACCAAGGGGATCGGGACACCCTAGCACAGATACGCAGTATTTT

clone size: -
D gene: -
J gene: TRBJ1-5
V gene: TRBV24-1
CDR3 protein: CATSAGSQPQHF
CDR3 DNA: TGTGCCACCAGTGCAGGGTCCCAGCCCCAGCATTTT

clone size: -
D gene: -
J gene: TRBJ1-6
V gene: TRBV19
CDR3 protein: CASSSQGDSPLHF
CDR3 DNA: TGTGCCAGTAGTTCGCAGGGCGATTCACCCCTCCACTTT

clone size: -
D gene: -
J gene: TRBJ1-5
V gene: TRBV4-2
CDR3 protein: CASSQYANIDQPQHF
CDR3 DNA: TGTGCCAGCAGCCAATACGCAAATATCGATCAGCCCCAGCATTTT

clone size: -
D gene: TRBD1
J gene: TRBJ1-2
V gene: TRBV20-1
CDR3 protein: CSARPGQGVKSNYGYTF
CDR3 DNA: TGCAGTGCTAGACCGGGACAGGGTGTAAAATCTAACTATGGCTACACCTTC

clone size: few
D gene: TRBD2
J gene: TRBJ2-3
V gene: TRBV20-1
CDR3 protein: CSAQATSGSVGLGRTDTQYF
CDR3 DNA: TGCAGTGCTCAGGCGACTAGCGGGAGTGTAGGTTTGGGGCGCACAGATACGCAGTATTTT

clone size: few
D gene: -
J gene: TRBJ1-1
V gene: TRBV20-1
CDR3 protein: CSARPGGNTEAFF
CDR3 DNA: TGCAGTGCTAGACCCGGGGGCAACACTGAAGCTTTCTTT

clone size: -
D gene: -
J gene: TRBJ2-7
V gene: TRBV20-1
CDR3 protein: CSARDQLWGNTGSYEQYF
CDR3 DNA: TGCAGTGCTAGAGATCAGCTTTGGGGGAATACAGGGTCCTACGAGCAGTACTTC

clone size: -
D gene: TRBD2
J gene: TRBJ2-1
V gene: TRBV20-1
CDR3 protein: CSARPRTSGASYNEQFF
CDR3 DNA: TGCAGTGCTAGACCTAGGACTAGCGGGGCATCCTACAATGAGCAGTTCTTC

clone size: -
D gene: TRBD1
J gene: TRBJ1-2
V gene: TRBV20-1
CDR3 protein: CSATRQGGGYTF
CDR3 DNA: TGCAGTGCTACCCGACAGGGTGGTGGCTACACCTTC

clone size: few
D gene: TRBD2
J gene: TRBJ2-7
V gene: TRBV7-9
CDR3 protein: CASSLTSIAEQYF
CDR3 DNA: TGTGCCAGCAGCTTGACTAGCATCGCCGAGCAGTACTTC

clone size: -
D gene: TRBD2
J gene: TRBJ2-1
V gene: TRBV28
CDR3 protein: CASMLLAGHSYNEQFF
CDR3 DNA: TGTGCCAGCATGCTCTTAGCGGGACACTCCTACAATGAGCAGTTCTTC

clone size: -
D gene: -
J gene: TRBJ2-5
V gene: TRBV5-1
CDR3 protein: CASSLSGTQYF
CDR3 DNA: TGCGCCAGCAGCTTGTCTGGGACCCAGTACTTC

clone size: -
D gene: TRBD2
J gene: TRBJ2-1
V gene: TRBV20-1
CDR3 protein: CSANSGRPSGNEQFF
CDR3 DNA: TGCAGTGCTAATAGCGGGAGACCATCGGGGAATGAGCAGTTCTTC

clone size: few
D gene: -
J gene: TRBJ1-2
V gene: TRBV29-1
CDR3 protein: CSADGYTF
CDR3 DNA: TGCAGCGCAGATGGCTACACCTTC

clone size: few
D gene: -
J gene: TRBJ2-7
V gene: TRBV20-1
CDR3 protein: CSARPRRYLSYEQYF
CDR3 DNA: TGCAGTGCTAGACCTAGACGGTACCTCTCCTACGAGCAGTACTTC

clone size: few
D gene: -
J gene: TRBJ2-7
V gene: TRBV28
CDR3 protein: CASSSGPLFEQYF
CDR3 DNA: TGTGCCAGCAGTTCGGGCCCCCTTTTCGAGCAGTACTTC

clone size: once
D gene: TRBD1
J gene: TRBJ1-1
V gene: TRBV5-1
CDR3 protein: CASSPQGPTGGTEAFF
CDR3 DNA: TGCGCCAGCAGCCCACAGGGGCCTACCGGTGGCACTGAAGCTTTCTTT

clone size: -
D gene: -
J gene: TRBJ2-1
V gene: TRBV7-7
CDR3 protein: CASSLGGNLDEQFF
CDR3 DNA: TGTGCTAGCAGCTTAGGCGGGAATCTAGATGAGCAGTTCTTC

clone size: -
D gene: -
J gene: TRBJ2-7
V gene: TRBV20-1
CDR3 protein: CSARVLKGGHYEQYF
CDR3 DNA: TGCAGTGCTAGGGTGCTAAAGGGGGGCCACTACGAGCAGTACTTC

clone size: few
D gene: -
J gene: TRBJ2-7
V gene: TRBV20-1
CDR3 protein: CSAQRQFNSEQYF
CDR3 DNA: TGCAGTGCCCAGAGACAGTTTAACTCCGAGCAGTACTTC